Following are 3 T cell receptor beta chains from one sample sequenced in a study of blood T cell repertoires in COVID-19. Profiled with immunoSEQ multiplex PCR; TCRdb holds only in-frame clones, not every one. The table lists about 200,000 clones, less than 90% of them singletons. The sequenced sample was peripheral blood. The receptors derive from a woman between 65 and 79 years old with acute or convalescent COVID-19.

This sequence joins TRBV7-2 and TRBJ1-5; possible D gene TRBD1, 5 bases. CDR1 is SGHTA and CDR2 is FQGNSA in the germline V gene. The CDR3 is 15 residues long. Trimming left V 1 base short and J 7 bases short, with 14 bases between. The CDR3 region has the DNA TGTGCCAGCAGCTTAGACGACAGCCAAGGCCAGCCCCAGCATTTT. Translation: CASSLDDSQGQPQHF.

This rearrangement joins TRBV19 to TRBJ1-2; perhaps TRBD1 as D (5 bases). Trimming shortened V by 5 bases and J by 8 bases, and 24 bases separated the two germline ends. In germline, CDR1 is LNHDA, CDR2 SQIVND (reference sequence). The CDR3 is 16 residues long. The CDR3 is CASSPRGTGLRQGYTF. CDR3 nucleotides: TGTGCCAGTAGTCCCAGAGGGACTGGCCTCCGGCAAGGCTACACCTTC.

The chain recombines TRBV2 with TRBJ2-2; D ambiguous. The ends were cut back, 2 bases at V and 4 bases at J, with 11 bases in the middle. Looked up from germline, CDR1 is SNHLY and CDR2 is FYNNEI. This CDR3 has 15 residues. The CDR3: CASSERVVVTGELFF. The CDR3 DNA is TGTGCCAGCAGTGAACGGGTAGTAGTCACCGGGGAGCTGTTTTTT.